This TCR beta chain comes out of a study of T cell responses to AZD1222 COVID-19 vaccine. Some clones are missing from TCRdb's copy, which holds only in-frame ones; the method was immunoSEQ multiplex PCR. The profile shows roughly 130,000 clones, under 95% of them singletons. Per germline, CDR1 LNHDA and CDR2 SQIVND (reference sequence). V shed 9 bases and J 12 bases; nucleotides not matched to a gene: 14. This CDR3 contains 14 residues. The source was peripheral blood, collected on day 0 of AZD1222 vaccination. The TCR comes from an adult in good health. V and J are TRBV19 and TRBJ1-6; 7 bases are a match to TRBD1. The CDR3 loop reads CASSVRDSPLPLHF. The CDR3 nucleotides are TGTGCCAGCAGCGTCCGGGACAGTCCATTACCCCTCCACTTT.